The T cell receptor beta chain under discussion was sequenced for a study of shared clonotypes between healthy human individuals. The sorted-subset replicate PCRs were given about 210 ng DNA, which is 27,000 or so T cell genomes. TCRdb's copy holds only in-frame clones and misses some; the assay was immunoSEQ multiplex PCR. The sample yields about 79,000 clones, about 61% seen once. There are 17 residues in the CDR3. V lost 1 base and J lost 0, with 10 bases in between. Germline CDR1 MGHRA, CDR2 YSYEKL. Points from the study as a whole: It was the non-shared clonotypes that had lower generation probabilities than clonotypes shared by all four donors. Clonotype sharing across donors was expected to vary with sequencing depth.

This clone was counted once. Antigen: not known. The CD8 memory fraction combined CD45RO+ cells with TemRA cells (CCR7-negative CD45RA+). The chain uses TRBV4-1 and TRBJ2-6; perhaps TRBD1 as D (6 bases). The TCR was taken from a man in his thirties or forties in good health. What was sequenced was memory CD8+ T cells sorted from blood. The subset denotes: CD45RO+ cells pooled with CCR7-negative TemRA cells. The chain's CDR3 is CASSQVLGGSGANVLTF. The CDR3 nucleotides read TGCGCCAGCAGCCAAGTATTAGGGGGCTCTGGGGCCAACGTCCTGACTTTC.